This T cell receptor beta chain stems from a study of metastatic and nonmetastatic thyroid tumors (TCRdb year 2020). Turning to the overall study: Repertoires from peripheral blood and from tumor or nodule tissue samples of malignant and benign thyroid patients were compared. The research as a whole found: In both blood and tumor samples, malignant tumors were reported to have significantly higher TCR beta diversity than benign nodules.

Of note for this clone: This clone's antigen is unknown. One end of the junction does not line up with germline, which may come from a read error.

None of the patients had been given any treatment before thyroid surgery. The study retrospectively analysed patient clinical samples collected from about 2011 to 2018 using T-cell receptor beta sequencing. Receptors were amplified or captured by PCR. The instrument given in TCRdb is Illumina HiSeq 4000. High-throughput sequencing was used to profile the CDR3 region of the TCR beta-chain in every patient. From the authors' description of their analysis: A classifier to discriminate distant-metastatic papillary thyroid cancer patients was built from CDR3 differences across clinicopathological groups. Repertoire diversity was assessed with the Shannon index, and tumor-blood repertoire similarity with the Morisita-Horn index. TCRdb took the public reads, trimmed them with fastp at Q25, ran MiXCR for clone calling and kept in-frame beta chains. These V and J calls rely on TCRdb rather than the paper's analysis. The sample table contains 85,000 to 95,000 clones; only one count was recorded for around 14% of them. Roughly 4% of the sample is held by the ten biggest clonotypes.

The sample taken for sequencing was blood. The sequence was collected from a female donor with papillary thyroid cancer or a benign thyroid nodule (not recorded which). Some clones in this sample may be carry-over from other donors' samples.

The CDR3 loop reads CAISVEVVSSGANVLTF. DNA sequence: TGTGCCATCAGTGTAGAGGTCGTGAGCTCTGGGGCCAACGTCCTTACTTTC. The sequence is built from TRBV10-3 and TRBJ2-6; a weak D assignment points to TRBD1 (5 bases agree). Per the germline V gene, ENHRY is the CDR1 and SYGVKD is the CDR2. The CDR3 goes from the cysteine to the phenylalanine over 17 residues. The entry retains the CDR3 DNA only, 51 bases that are in frame from base 1.